Below are 32 T cell receptor beta chains sequenced from a single sample in a study of tumor-infiltrating lymphocytes in glioblastoma multiforme. TCR beta libraries were built from RNA through three nested multiplex PCR rounds using modified ARM-PCR. Each CDR3 protein is one row after TCRdb ran MiXCR on the multiplex PCR reads. The table lists some 32,000 distinct CDR3 sequences, 50% to 75% of them singletons, with around 33% in the top ten. The sample consisted of brain tumor tissue. The receptors come from a male donor with glioblastoma.

This clonotype showed up just once. The chain links TRBV5-4 to TRBJ2-5, with D possibly being TRBD2 (5 bases). From germline, CDR1 is SGHNT and CDR2 YYREEE (reference sequence). Trimming shortened V by 4 bases and J by 5 bases, and 21 bases separated the two germline ends. The CDR3 spans 16 residues. CDR3 region: CASSPLRRRKRETQYF. In DNA, the CDR3 is TGTGCCAGCAGCCCGCTAAGGAGGAGGAAAAGGGAGACCCAGTACTTC.

Details on this clonotype: This sequence may be a read error, since a much larger clone differs from it by one base. The CDR3 end shows no conserved phenylalanine or tryptophan, and so a read error is likely. As DNA, the CDR3 is TGCAGTGCTAGGCGGGACAGCACTAACTATGTCTACACCTCC. It specifies CSARRDSTNYVYTS. V gene TRBV20-1 combines with J gene TRBJ1-2; 7 nucleotides agree with TRBD1. CDR3 length: 14 residues. Germline-derived CDR1 and CDR2 are DFQATT and SNEGSKA (reference sequence).

This rearrangement joins TRBV19 to TRBJ2-7; 11 bases agree with TRBD2. Losses at the gene ends were 5 bases for V and 2 bases for J; bases not matched to a gene: 2. This CDR3 has 14 residues. Germline CDR1 LNHDA, CDR2 SQIVND (reference sequence). CDR3 sequence: CASSGLAGTYEQYF. CDR3 nucleotide sequence: TGTGCCAGTAGTGGACTAGCGGGTACCTACGAGCAGTACTTC.

This clonotype was recorded a few times. V usage is TRBV29-1 and J usage is TRBJ2-1; 8 bases are shared with TRBD2. The CDR3 totals 11 residues. Germline V gene sequence: CDR1 SQVTM, CDR2 ANQGSEA. The CDR3 loop reads CTSGGSGEQFF. In DNA, the CDR3 is TGCACCAGCGGGGGATCGGGTGAGCAGTTCTTC.

The chain is built from TRBV5-4 and TRBJ2-1, with TRBD2 as a possible D gene (6 bases). CDR1 SGHNT and CDR2 YYREEE come from the germline V gene (reference sequence). V lost 2 bases and J 8 bases, leaving 11 bases between the germline ends. The CDR3 is made up of 13 amino acids. The CDR3 DNA is TGTGCCAGCAGCTTATGGGGCGGGGATGAGCAGTTCTTC. This gives the protein CASSLWGGDEQFF.

Concerning this clonotype itself: This may stem from a read error, because a much larger clone lies one nucleotide away. The chain uses TRBV5-1 and TRBJ1-2; 8 bases are shared with TRBD1. The CDR3 sequence is 14 residues long. Germline CDR1 SGHRS, CDR2 YFSETQ. The DNA of the CDR3 is TGCGCCAGCAGCCCCGGACAGGGCGGCTATGGCTGCACCTTC. This translates into CASSPGQGGYGCTF. The whole variable domain, remainder taken from reference TRBV5-1 and TRBJ1-2, is KAGVTQTPRYLIKTRGQQVTLSCSPISGHRSVSWYQQTPGQGLQFLFEYFSETQRNKGNFPGRFSGRQFSNSRSEMNVSTLELGDSALYLCASSPGQGGYGCTFGSGTRLTVV.

The gene calls are TRBV5-1 and TRBJ2-2; D may be TRBD1 (7 bases). This CDR3 comprises 18 residues. Germline V CDR1 and CDR2: SGHRS, YFSETQ. Deletions cut 0 bases from V and 10 bases from J, with 25 bases between. CDR3 DNA sequence: TGCGCCAGCAGCTTGGGGCCCCGGACAGGAGGGAACACCTTGGAGCTGTTTTTT. As protein: CASSLGPRTGGNTLELFF.

A note on this clonotype: The missing conserved phenylalanine or tryptophan at the end of this CDR3 makes a read error likely. The V gene is TRBV11-2, the J gene TRBJ2-7, with D possibly TRBD1 on 5 matching bases. The CDR3 runs to 15 residues. With 8 bases removed from V and 4 bases from J, the gap between germline ends came to 21 bases. The V gene's germline CDR1 is SGHAT and CDR2 FQNNGV. DNA of the CDR3: TGTGCCAGCGGTCAGGATGCAGGGTTTCGGTACGAGCAGTACTCC. Its translation: CASGQDAGFRYEQYS.

Concerning this clonotype: The junction differs from germline at one of its ends, possibly a read error. The chain joins TRBV6-2 or TRBV6-3 to TRBJ2-3; D possibly corresponds to TRBD1 (6 bases). This CDR3 is built from 15 residues. The germline V gene encodes CDR1 MNHEY and CDR2 SVGEGT. For the CDR3, the DNA is TGTGCCAGCAGTTACGACAGGACAAGAGCAGGTACGCAGTACTTT. As protein: CASSYDRTRAGTQYF.

The chain combines TRBV20-1 with TRBJ1-1; D remains ambiguous. In germline, CDR1 is DFQATT, CDR2 SNEGSKA (reference sequence). Trimming removed 1 base from V and 6 bases from J, with 12 bases in between. This CDR3 contains 13 residues. The CDR3 reads CSARVRAWAEAFF. In nucleotides, the CDR3 is TGCAGTGCTAGAGTGAGGGCTTGGGCTGAAGCTTTCTTT.

This clonotype was picked up a small number of times. Just one base apart from a much larger clone, this may be a read error. The J gene is TRBJ2-7, the V gene TRBV13; 7 nucleotides match TRBD1. Germline assignment: CDR1 PRHDT and CDR2 FYEKMQ (reference sequence). This CDR3 is 14 amino acids long. The CDR3 nucleotides read TGTGCCAGCAGCACCAGGACAGGAACCTACGAGCGGTACTTC. This translates into CASSTRTGTYERYF. Supplemented by reference TRBV13 and TRBJ2-7, the full variable domain reads AAGVIQSPRHLIKEKRETATLKCYPIPRHDTVYWYQQGPGQDPQFLISFYEKMQSDKGSIPDRFSAQQFSDYHSELNMSSLELGDSALYFCASSTRTGTYERYFGPGTRLTVT.

This clonotype has a handful of counts. This could be a read error, since a much larger clone is one nucleotide away. J is TRBJ2-7 and V is TRBV20-1, with 8 bases aligning to TRBD2. Germline assignment: CDR1 DFQATT and CDR2 SNEGSKA (reference sequence). The CDR3 is made up of 14 amino acids. DNA for the CDR3: TGCAGTGCTAGAGTGCCTAGCGGGCAATACGAGCAGTGCTTC. Protein product: CSARVPSGQYEQCF.

This clonotype has just a few counts. The CDR3 carries no conserved terminal phenylalanine or tryptophan, so it likely arises from a read error. V and J are TRBV4-1 and TRBJ2-7, with D possibly TRBD1 on 5 matching bases. CDR1 MGHRA and CDR2 YSYEKL come from the germline V gene. This CDR3 is 13 amino acids long. V lost 5 bases, J lost 6 bases, and 14 bases lay in between. CDR3 coding DNA: TGCGCCAGCAGCAGGCAGGGTAGGAGCGAGCAGTACTAC. This codes for CASSRQGRSEQYY.

Comment on this clonotype: A read error may account for a junction end that differs from germline. CDR3 DNA: TGTGCCAGCAGCCAAGATGTGGCAGGGGTAACGAACTCTGAAGCCTTCTTT. This translates into CASSQDVAGVTNSEAFF. This rearrangement joins TRBV4-2 to TRBJ1-1; possibly TRBD1 for D (6 bases). The CDR3 runs to 17 residues. Germline loops: CDR1 LGHNA, CDR2 YNFKEQ.

Notes on this clonotype: This may stem from a read error, because a much larger clone lies one nucleotide away. No conserved phenylalanine or tryptophan ends this CDR3, so it is likely a read error. This chain connects TRBV6-1 to TRBJ2-4; no definite D call. The V gene lost 6 bases and the J gene lost 6 bases, with 18 bases spanning the gap. Germline loops: CDR1 MNHNS, CDR2 SASEGT. This CDR3 contains 15 residues. Written as DNA, the CDR3 is TGTGCCAGCAGGTATGGTGGATCGTCTCCAAACATTCAGTACGTC. Amino acid sequence: CASRYGGSSPNIQYV.

This clonotype was seen only a few times. A much larger clone differs from this one at a single base, so this may be a read error. The chain uses TRBV6-2 or TRBV6-3 and TRBJ2-7, with 13 bases that match TRBD2. Germline V CDR1 and CDR2: MNHEY, SVGEGT. CDR3 length: 17 residues. The V segment lost 5 bases and the J segment 3 bases; nucleotides outside the gene matches: 10. CDR3 in amino acids: CASSPRLAGGQVYEQYF. CDR3 nucleotides: TGTGCCAGCAGTCCTCGACTAGCGGGAGGCCAGGTCTACGAGCAGTACTTC.

On this clonotype: At one end the junction does not follow the germline gene, possibly because of a read error. V is TRBV4-1 and J is TRBJ2-7, with 10 positions matching TRBD1. This CDR3 is built from 15 residues. CDR1 and CDR2 from the germline V gene are MGHRA and YSYEKL. In nucleotides, the CDR3 is TGCGCCAACAGCTACTCGGGACAGGGGTCGGGCGGGCAGTACTTC. Protein product: CANSYSGQGSGGQYF.

V gene TRBV20-1 combines with J gene TRBJ1-1; D not certain. In germline, CDR1 is DFQATT, CDR2 SNEGSKA (reference sequence). V lost 0 bases to trimming and J lost 4 bases, with 9 bases between them. The CDR3 runs to 13 residues. CDR3 in DNA: TGCAGTGCTAGAGATAAGGGTATCACTGAAGCTTTCTTT. The encoded protein is CSARDKGITEAFF.

Regarding this clonotype: This CDR3 is missing its conserved last phenylalanine or tryptophan, likely due to a read error. V gene TRBV5-4 combines with J gene TRBJ2-3; a possible D gene is TRBD2 (6 bases). With 4 bases removed from V and 7 bases from J, the gap between germline ends came to 22 bases. There are 16 residues in the CDR3. CDR1 and CDR2 (germline): SGHNT, YYREEE (reference sequence). CDR3 sequence: CASSVRGAGPGNTQYS. The CDR3 coding sequence is TGTGCCAGCAGCGTCCGTGGTGCGGGACCCGGGAATACGCAGTATTCT.

Comments on this clonotype: One end of the junction fails to match germline, which may point to a read error. CDR3 protein: CNARDHSFGTWDNSPLHF. In DNA, the CDR3 is TGCAATGCTAGAGATCACTCCTTCGGGACCTGGGATAATTCACCCCTCCACTTT. V usage is TRBV20-1 and J usage is TRBJ1-6, with D perhaps TRBD1 (5 bases). Germline V lookup: CDR1 DFQATT, CDR2 SNEGSKA (reference sequence). The CDR3 spans 18 residues.

The chain carries TRBV6-1 and TRBJ2-3; TRBD2 agrees at 10 bases. The CDR3 is made up of 16 amino acids. Germline CDR1 and CDR2: MNHNS and SASEGT. With V trimmed by 4 bases and J by 0 bases, 4 bases remained unmatched. The CDR3 nucleotides are TGTGCCAGCAGTGCTAGGACTAGCGGTAGCACAGATACGCAGTATTTT. This encodes CASSARTSGSTDTQYF.

The chain joins TRBV11-2 to TRBJ2-1, with unresolved D. V was pared by 3 bases and J by 10 bases, with 22 bases between. The CDR3 sequence is 16 residues long. CDR1 is SGHAT and CDR2 is FQNNGV in the germline V gene. This CDR3 is CASSFVGGLLFNEQFF. In nucleotides, the CDR3 is TGTGCCAGCAGCTTTGTTGGTGGTCTACTCTTTAACGAGCAGTTCTTC.

About this clonotype: At one of its ends the junction is not consistent with the germline gene, which may arise from a read error. The V gene is TRBV10-3, the J gene TRBJ2-3; D is uncertain. Germline CDR1 ENHRY, CDR2 SYGVKD. The CDR3 length is 13 residues. The CDR3 sequence is CAISKSYADAQYF. In DNA form, the CDR3 reads TGTGCCATCAGTAAGTCGTATGCAGATGCGCAATATTTT.

In regard to this clonotype: At one end, the junction sequence differs from germline, possibly due to a read error. CDR3 amino acids: CASILVGGRYGHTF. The CDR3 nucleotides are TGTGCCAGCATTTTAGTCGGGGGCCGCTATGGCCACACCTTC. The chain uses TRBV12-3 or TRBV12-4 and TRBJ1-2, with D maybe TRBD1 (6 bases). There are 14 residues in the CDR3.

The chain joins TRBV29-1 to TRBJ2-3; TRBD1 aligns across 10 bases. The germline V gene encodes CDR1 SQVTM and CDR2 ANQGSEA. CDR3 length equals 14 residues. J gave up 1 base and V 6 bases, and 4 bases lay outside the gene matches. CDR3: CSVETGGRTDTQYF. In DNA form, the CDR3 reads TGCAGCGTGGAGACAGGGGGCCGCACAGATACGCAGTATTTT.

This clonotype was found once. One end of the junction is discordant with germline, which a read error may explain. This sequence joins TRBV6-1 and TRBJ2-2; a possible D gene is TRBD2 (5 bases). The germline V gene encodes CDR1 MNHNS and CDR2 SASEGT. The length of the CDR3 is 14 residues. The chain's CDR3 is CASRRQPNTGDLFF. In DNA, the CDR3 is TGTGCCAGCAGACGCCAGCCGAACACCGGGGATCTGTTTTTT.

This chain's CDR3 is CSARDVGRGTNEKLFF. The CDR3 DNA reads as TGCAGTGCTAGAGATGTGGGCAGGGGAACTAATGAAAAACTGTTTTTT. The V and J genes are TRBV20-1 and TRBJ1-4; D might be TRBD1 (6 bases). In germline, CDR1 is DFQATT, CDR2 SNEGSKA (reference sequence). Trimming left V 0 bases short and J 1 base short, with 12 bases between. The CDR3 is made up of 16 amino acids.

This clonotype showed up just a few times. A read error may be the cause here, since a much bigger clone is one base away. The chain uses TRBV20-1 and TRBJ2-1; TRBD2 matches at 15 bases. The CDR3 spans 20 residues. Germline V CDR1 and CDR2: DFQATT, SNEGSKA (reference sequence). The DNA for the CDR3 is TGCAGTACTAGAGACCAAACCGGGACTAGCGGGAGGAGCTCCTACAATGAGCAGTTCTTC. The encoded protein is CSTRDQTGTSGRSSYNEQFF.

This clonotype is labeled medium-sized (0.01 to 0.1%). The chain joins TRBV29-1 to TRBJ1-2; 7 bases fit TRBD1. The germline V gene encodes CDR1 SQVTM and CDR2 ANQGSEA. The CDR3 extends over 13 amino acids. J gave up 4 bases and V 6 bases, and 8 bases lay outside the gene matches. The CDR3, as DNA: TGCAGCGTCGCGACAGGGACCCTCTATGGCTACACCTTC. Translated: CSVATGTLYGYTF.

V usage is TRBV6-1 and J usage is TRBJ2-5; D might be TRBD2 (6 bases). CDR1 and CDR2 (germline): MNHNS, SASEGT. The CDR3 spans 15 residues. V was cut by 1 base and J by 6 bases, with 15 bases left in between. The CDR3 loop is CASSEEQGGPKTQYF. For the CDR3, the DNA is TGTGCCAGCAGTGAAGAGCAGGGAGGTCCTAAGACCCAGTACTTC.

The chain combines TRBV6-1 with TRBJ2-7, with D unclear. The CDR3 length is 12 residues. V was trimmed by 6 bases and J by 0 bases, leaving 6 bases between them. Germline CDR1 and CDR2: MNHNS and SASEGT. The CDR3 region has the DNA TGTGCCAGCAGCGGCGACTCCTACGAGCAGTACTTC. Amino acid sequence: CASSGDSYEQYF.

As concerns this clonotype: Germline is not matched at one junction end, which may reflect a read error. The chain combines TRBV5-8 with TRBJ2-7; no clear D gene. CDR1 SGHTS and CDR2 YDEGEE come from the germline V gene. This CDR3 region has 12 residues. The CDR3 nucleotides are TGTGCCAGTAGCCCCAGGATCTACGCGCAGTACTTC. Protein: CASSPRIYAQYF.